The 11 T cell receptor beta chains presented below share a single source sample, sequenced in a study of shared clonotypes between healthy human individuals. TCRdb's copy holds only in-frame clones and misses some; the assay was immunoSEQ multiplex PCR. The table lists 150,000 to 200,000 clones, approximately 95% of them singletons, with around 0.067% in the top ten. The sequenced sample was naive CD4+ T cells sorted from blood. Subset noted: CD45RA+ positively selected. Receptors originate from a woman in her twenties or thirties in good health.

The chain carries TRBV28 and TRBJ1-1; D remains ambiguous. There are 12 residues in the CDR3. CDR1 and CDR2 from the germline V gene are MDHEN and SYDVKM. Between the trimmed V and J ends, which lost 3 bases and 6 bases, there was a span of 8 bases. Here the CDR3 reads CASSFSGSEAFF. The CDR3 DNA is TGTGCCAGCAGTTTTTCGGGTTCTGAAGCTTTCTTT.

The CDR3, as DNA: TGTGCCAGTAGTCTAAAAACCGGGGAGCTGTTTTTT. It codes for CASSLKTGELFF. The chain joins TRBV19 to TRBJ2-2; D ambiguous. The ends were cut back, 5 bases at V and 5 bases at J, with 6 bases in the middle. Germline V gene lookup returns CDR1 LNHDA and CDR2 SQIVND (reference sequence). The CDR3 has 12 amino acids.

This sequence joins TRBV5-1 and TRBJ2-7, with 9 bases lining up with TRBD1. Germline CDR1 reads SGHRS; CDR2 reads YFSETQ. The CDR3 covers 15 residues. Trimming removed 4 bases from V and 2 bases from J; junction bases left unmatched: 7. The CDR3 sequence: CASSLGTGKAYEQYF. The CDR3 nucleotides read TGCGCCAGCAGCCTAGGGACAGGGAAAGCCTACGAGCAGTACTTC.

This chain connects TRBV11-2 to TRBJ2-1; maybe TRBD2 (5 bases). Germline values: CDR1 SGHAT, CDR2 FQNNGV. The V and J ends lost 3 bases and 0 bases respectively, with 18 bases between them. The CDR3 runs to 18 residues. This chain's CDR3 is CASSLGSRRVGSYNEQFF. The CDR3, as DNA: TGTGCCAGCAGCTTGGGATCCAGGCGGGTAGGCTCCTACAATGAGCAGTTCTTC.

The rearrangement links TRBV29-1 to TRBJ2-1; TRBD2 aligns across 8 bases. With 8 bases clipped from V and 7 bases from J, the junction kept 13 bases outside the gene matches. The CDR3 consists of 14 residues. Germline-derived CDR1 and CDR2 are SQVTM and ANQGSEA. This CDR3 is CSLRGRGGGNEQFF. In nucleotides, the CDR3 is TGCAGCCTCCGAGGACGGGGGGGAGGAAATGAGCAGTTCTTC.

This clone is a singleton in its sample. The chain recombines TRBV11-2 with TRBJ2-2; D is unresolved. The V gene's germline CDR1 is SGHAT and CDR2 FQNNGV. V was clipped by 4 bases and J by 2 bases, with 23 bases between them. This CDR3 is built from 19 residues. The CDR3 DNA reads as TGTGCCAGCAGCTCCTTCTCTACTGCGGTCCGCAGCAACACCGGGGAGCTGTTTTTT. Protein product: CASSSFSTAVRSNTGELFF.

CDR3 sequence: CASSSFKGLDLSYNEQFF. The CDR3 DNA follows: TGTGCCAGCAGCTCATTCAAAGGACTAGACCTCTCCTACAATGAGCAGTTCTTC. This chain joins TRBV7-3 and TRBJ2-1; 7 bases map to TRBD2. This CDR3 has 18 residues. Germline values: CDR1 SGHTA, CDR2 FQGTGA. V gave up 4 bases and J gave up 0 bases; unmatched junction bases: 12. Full variable domain (outside the CDR3, taken from reference TRBV7-3 and TRBJ2-1): GAGVSQTPSNKVTEKGKYVELRCDPISGHTALYWYRQSLGQGPEFLIYFQGTGAADDSGLPNDRFFAVRPEGSVSTLKIQRTERGDSAVYLCASSSFKGLDLSYNEQFFGPGTRLTVL.

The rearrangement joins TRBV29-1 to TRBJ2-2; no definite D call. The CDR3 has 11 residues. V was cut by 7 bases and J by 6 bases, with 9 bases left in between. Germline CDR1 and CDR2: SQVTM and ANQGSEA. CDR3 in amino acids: CSARLPGELFF. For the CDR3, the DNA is TGCAGCGCCCGGTTGCCCGGGGAGCTGTTTTTT.

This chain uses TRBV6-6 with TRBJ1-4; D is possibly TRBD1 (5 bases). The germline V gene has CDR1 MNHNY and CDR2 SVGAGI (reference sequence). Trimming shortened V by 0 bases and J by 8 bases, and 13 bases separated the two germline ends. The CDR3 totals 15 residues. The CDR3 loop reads CASSYSGTRREKLFF. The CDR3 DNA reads TGTGCCAGCAGTTACTCCGGGACCCGACGGGAAAAACTGTTTTTT.

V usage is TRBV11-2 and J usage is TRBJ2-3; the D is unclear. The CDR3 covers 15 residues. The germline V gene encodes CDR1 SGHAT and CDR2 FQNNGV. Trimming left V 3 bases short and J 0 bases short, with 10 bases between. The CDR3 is CASSFQATSTDTQYF. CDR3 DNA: TGTGCCAGCAGCTTTCAGGCGACTAGCACAGATACGCAGTATTTT.

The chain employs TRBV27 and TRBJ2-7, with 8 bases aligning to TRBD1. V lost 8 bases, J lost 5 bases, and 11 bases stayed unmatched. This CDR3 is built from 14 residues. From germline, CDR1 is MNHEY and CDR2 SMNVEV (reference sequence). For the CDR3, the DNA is TGTGCCAGCCAATTGGAGCCAGGGGGCGACGAGCAGTACTTC. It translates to CASQLEPGGDEQYF.